This T cell receptor (beta chain) was obtained from a study of response to subunit inactivated influenza vaccine. Study-wide results and caveats: Researchers suggested that each seasonal influenza vaccination recruits few new T cells.

Germline V lookup: CDR1 MGHRA, CDR2 YSYEKL. This CDR3 region has 17 residues. Trimming at V came to 3 bases and at J to 0 bases, leaving 5 bases not matched to a gene. TCRdb fed the RT-PCR reads into MiXCR, producing one record per CDR3 protein. The profile covers roughly 700,000 distinct CDR3 sequences, with approximately 15% appearing a single time and 6% to 8% taken by the ten largest. A note on this clonotype: The antigen is unknown.

The chain carries TRBV4-1 and TRBJ2-3; TRBD2 matches 11 bases. The material sequenced was PBMCs from blood, taken less than 15 days before vaccination. This receptor was identified in a man aged 45 to 65 who received an inactivated influenza vaccine. The CDR3 sequence is CASSHGTSGNSTDTQYF. CDR3 nucleotides: TGCGCCAGCAGCCATGGGACTAGCGGTAATAGCACAGATACGCAGTATTTT.